Reported below is one T cell receptor beta chain. This specimen comes from a study of CD8 T cells in Susac syndrome. RNA totalling about 0.5 to 1 ug underwent reverse transcription with random hexamers. Each CDR3 protein gets one entry after TCRdb re-called the immunoSEQ multiplex PCR reads with MiXCR. This table holds tens of thousands of distinct CDR3 sequences, about 92% found once. With 1 base clipped from V and 7 bases from J, the junction kept 5 bases outside the gene matches. CDR3 length: 14 residues. Germline loops: CDR1 SGHTA, CDR2 FQGNSA. The J gene is TRBJ2-7, the V gene TRBV7-2; 9 bases agree with TRBD2. The clonotype was recovered from a human donor with multiple sclerosis. Sequencing input: CD8+ T cells from PBMCs. Here the CDR3 reads CASSLGAGGREQYF. For the CDR3, the DNA is TGTGCCAGCAGCTTAGGCGCGGGGGGGCGGGAGCAGTACTTC. Using reference TRBV7-2 and TRBJ2-7 for the parts outside the CDR3, the full variable domain is GAGVSQSPSNKVTEKGKDVELRCDPISGHTALYWYRQSLGQGLEFLIYFQGNSAPDKSGLPSDRFSAERTGGSVSTLTIQRTQQEDSAVYLCASSLGAGGREQYFGPGTRLTVT.